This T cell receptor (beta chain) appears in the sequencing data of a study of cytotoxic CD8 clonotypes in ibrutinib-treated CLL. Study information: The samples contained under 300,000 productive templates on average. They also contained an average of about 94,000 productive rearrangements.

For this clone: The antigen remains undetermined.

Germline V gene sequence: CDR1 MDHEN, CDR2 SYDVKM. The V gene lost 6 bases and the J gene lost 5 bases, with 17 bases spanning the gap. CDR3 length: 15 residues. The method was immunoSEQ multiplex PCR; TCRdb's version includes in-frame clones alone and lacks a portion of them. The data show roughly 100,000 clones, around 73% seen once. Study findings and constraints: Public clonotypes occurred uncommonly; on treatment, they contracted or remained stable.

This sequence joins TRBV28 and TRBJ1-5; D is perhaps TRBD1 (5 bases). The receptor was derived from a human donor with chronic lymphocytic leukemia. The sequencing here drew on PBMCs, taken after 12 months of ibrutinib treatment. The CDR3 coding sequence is TGTGCCAGCAGAAGAATGGGGGGTCCCGATCAGCCCCAGCATTTT. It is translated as CASRRMGGPDQPQHF.